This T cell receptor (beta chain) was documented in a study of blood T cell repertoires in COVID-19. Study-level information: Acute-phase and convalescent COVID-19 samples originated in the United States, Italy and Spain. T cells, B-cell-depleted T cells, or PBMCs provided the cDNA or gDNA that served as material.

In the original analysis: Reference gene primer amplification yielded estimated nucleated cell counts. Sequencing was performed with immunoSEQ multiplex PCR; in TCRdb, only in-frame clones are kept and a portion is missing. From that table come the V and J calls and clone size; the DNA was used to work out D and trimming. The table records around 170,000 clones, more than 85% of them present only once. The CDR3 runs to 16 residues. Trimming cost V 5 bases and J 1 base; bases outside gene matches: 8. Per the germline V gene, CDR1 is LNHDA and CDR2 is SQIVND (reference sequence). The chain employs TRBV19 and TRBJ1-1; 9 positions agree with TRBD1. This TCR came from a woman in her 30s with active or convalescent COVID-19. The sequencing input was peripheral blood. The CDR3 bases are TGTGCCAGTAGTCTGCGGACAGGGGCCACGAACACTGAAGCTTTCTTT. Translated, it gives CASSLRTGATNTEAFF. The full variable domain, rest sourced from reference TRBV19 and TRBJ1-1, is DGGITQSPKYLFRKEGQNVTLSCEQNLNHDAMYWYRQDPGQGLRLIYYSQIVNDFQKGDIAEGYSVSREKKESFPLTVTSAQKNPTAFYLCASSLRTGATNTEAFFGQGTRLTVV.